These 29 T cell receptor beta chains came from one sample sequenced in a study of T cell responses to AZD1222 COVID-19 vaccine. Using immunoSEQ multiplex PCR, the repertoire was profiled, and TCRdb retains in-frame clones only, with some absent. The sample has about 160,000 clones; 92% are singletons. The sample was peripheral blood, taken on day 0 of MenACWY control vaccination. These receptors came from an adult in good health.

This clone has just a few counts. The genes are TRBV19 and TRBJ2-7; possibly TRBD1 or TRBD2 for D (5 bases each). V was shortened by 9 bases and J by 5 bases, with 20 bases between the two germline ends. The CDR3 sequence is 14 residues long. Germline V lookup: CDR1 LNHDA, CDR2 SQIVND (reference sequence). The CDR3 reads CASRPGFPGHEQYF. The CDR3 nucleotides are TGTGCCAGCAGACCGGGGTTCCCGGGGCACGAGCAGTACTTC. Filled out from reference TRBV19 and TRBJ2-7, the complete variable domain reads DGGITQSPKYLFRKEGQNVTLSCEQNLNHDAMYWYRQDPGQGLRLIYYSQIVNDFQKGDIAEGYSVSREKKESFPLTVTSAQKNPTAFYLCASRPGFPGHEQYFGPGTRLTVT.

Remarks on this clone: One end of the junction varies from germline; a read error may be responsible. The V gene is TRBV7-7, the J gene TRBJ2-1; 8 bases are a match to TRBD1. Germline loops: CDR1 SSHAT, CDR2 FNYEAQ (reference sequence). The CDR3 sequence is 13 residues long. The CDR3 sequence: CASSKDRENEQFF. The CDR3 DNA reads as TGTGCTAGCAGCAAGGACAGGGAGAATGAGCAGTTCTTC.

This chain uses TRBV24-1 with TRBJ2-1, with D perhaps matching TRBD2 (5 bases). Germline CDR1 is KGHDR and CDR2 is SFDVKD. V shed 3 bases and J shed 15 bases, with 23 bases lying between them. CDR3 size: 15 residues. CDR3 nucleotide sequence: TGTGCCACCAGTGATAGTACTAGTTCTTCCCCCAGCATGTTCTTC. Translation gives CATSDSTSSSPSMFF.

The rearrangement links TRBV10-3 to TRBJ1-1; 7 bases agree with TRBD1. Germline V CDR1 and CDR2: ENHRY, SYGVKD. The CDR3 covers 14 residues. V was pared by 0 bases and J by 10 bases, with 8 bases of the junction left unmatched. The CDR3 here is CAISESGGQTSAFF. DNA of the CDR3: TGTGCCATCAGTGAGTCGGGGGGACAGACCTCAGCTTTCTTT.

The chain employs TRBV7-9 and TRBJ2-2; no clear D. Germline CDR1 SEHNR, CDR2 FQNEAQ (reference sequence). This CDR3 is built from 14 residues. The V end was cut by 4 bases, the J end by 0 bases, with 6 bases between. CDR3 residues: CASSSTANTGELFF. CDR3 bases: TGTGCCAGCAGCTCCACCGCGAACACCGGGGAGCTGTTTTTT. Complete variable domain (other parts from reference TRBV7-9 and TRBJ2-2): DTGVSQNPRHKITKRGQNVTFRCDPISEHNRLYWYRQTLGQGPEFLTYFQNEAQLEKSRLLSDRFSAERPKGSFSTLEIQRTEQGDSAMYLCASSSTANTGELFFGEGSRLTVL.

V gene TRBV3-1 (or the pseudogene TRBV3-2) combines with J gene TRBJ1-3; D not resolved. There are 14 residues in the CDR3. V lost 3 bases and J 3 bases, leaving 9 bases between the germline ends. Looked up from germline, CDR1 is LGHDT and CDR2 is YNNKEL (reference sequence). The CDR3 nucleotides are TGTGCCAGCAGCCACGGGCAAGGTGGAAACACCATATATTTT. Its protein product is CASSHGQGGNTIYF.

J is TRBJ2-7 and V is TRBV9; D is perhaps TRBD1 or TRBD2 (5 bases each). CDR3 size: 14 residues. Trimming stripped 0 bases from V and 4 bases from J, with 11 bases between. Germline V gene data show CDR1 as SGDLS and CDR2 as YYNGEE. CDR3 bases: TGTGCCAGCAGCGTAGCAGCCTGGGGGTACGAGCAGTACTTC. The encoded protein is CASSVAAWGYEQYF.

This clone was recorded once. This CDR3 reads CATQGPLYGYTF. The DNA of the CDR3 is TGTGCCACCCAGGGGCCTCTCTATGGCTACACCTTC. This chain links TRBV6-4 with TRBJ1-2; D is possibly TRBD1 (6 bases). Trimming removed 10 bases from V and 4 bases from J, with 13 bases in between. The V gene's germline CDR1 is MRHNA and CDR2 SNTAGT. CDR3 length: 12 amino acids.

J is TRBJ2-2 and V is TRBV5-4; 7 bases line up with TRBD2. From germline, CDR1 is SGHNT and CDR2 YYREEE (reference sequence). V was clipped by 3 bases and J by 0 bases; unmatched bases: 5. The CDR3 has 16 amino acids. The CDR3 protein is CASSWGGLANTGELFF. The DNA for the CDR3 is TGTGCCAGCAGCTGGGGCGGACTAGCGAACACCGGGGAGCTGTTTTTT.

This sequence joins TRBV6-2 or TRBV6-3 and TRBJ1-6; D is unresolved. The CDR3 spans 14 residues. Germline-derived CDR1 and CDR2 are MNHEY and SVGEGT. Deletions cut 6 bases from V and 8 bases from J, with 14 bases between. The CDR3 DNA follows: TGTGCCAGCAGCCCGGCCGGGGAATATTCACCCCTCCACTTT. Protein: CASSPAGEYSPLHF.

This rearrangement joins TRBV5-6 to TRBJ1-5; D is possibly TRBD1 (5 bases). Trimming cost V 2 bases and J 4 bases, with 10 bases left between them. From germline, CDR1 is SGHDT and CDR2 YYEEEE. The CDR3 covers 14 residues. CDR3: CASSFAGRNQPQHF. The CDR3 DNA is TGTGCCAGCAGCTTCGCGGGGCGGAATCAGCCCCAGCATTTT.

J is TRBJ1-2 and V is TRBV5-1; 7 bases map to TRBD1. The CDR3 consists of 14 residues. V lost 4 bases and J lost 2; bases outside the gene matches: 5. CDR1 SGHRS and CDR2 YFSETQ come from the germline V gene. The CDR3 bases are TGCGCCAGCAGCGAACAGGGGCCCAACTATGGCTACACCTTC. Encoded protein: CASSEQGPNYGYTF. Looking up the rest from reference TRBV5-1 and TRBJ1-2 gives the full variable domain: KAGVTQTPRYLIKTRGQQVTLSCSPISGHRSVSWYQQTPGQGLQFLFEYFSETQRNKGNFPGRFSGRQFSNSRSEMNVSTLELGDSALYLCASSEQGPNYGYTFGSGTRLTVV.

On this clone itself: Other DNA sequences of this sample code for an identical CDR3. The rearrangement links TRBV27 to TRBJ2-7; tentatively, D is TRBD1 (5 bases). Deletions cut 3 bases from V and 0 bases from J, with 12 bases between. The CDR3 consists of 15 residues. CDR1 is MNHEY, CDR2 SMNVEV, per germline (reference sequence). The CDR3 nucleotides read TGTGCCAGCAGTTTGGGGCAGGCTAGCTCCTACGAGCAGTACTTC. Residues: CASSLGQASSYEQYF.

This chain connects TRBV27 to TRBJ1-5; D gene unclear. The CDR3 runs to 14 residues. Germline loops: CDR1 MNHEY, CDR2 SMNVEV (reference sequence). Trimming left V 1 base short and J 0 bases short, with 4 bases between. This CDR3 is CASSLLFSNQPQHF. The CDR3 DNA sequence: TGTGCCAGCAGTTTATTGTTTAGCAATCAGCCCCAGCATTTT.

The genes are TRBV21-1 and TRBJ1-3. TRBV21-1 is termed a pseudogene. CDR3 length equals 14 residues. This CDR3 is CASRNTGSGNTIYF. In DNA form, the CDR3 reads TGTGCCAGCCGAAACACGGGGTCGGGTAACACCATATATTTT.

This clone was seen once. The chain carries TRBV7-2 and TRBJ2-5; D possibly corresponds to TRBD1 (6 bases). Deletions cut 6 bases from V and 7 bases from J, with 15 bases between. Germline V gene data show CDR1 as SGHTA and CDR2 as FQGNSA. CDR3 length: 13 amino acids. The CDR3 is CASRATGSVTQYF. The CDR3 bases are TGTGCCAGCAGAGCTACAGGGAGTGTGACCCAGTACTTC.

The CDR3 DNA follows: TGTGCCAGCAGTTACAGGGCAAATGAAAAACTGTTTTTT. This codes for CASSYRANEKLFF. V and J are TRBV6-5 and TRBJ1-4; D is ambiguous. The V gene lost 2 bases and the J gene lost 5 bases, with 6 bases spanning the gap. This CDR3 is 13 amino acids long. Germline V gene lookup returns CDR1 MNHEY and CDR2 SVGAGI.

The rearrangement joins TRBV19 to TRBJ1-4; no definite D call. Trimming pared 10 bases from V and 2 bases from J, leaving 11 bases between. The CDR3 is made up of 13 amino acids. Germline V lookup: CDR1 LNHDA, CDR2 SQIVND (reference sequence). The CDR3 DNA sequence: TGTGCCACAGCAGGCAGGACTAATGAAAAACTGTTTTTT. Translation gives CATAGRTNEKLFF.

This CDR3 reads CASSLNLDSADTQYF. The CDR3 DNA is TGTGCCAGCAGCTTAAACCTAGACAGCGCAGATACGCAGTATTTT. V and J are TRBV11-2 and TRBJ2-3; tentatively, D is TRBD1 (5 bases). Germline V gene lookup returns CDR1 SGHAT and CDR2 FQNNGV. The CDR3 is 15 amino acids. V was cut by 2 bases and J by 4 bases, with 13 bases left in between.

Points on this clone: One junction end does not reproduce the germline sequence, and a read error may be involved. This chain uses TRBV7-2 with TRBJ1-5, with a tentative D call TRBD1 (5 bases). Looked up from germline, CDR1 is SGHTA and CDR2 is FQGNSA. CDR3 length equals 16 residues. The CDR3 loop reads CVSSLGGAGGNQPQHF. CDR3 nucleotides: TGTGTCAGCAGCTTAGGAGGGGCCGGAGGCAATCAGCCCCAGCATTTT.

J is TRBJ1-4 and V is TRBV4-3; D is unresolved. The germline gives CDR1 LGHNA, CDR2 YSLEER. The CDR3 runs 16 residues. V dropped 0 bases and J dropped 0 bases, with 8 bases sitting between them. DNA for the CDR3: TGCGCCAGCAGCCAAGATACGGCAGCAACTAATGAAAAACTGTTTTTT. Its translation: CASSQDTAATNEKLFF.

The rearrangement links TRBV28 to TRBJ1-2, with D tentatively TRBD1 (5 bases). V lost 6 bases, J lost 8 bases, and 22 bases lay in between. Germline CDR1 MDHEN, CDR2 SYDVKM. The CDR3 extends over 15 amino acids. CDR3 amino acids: CASSLWRQGGEGYTF. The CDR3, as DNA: TGTGCCAGCAGCCTATGGCGGCAGGGCGGGGAGGGCTACACCTTC.

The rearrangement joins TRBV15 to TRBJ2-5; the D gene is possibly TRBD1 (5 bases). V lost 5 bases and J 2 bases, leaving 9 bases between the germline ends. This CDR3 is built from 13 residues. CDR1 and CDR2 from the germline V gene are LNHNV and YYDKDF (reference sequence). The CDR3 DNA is TGTGCCACCAGCGGGGCATTACAAGAGACCCAGTACTTC. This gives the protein CATSGALQETQYF.

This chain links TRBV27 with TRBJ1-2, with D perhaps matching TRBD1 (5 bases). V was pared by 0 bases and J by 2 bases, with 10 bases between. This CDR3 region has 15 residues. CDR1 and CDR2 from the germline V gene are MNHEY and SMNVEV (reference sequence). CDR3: CASSLSMGPNYGYTF. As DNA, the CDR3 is TGTGCCAGCAGTTTATCGATGGGGCCCAACTATGGCTACACCTTC.

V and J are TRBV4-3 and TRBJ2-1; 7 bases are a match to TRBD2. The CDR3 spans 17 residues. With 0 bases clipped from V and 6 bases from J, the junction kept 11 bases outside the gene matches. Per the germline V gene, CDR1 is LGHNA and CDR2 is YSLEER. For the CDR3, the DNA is TGCGCCAGCAGCCAAGATAGAGGTAGCGGGCCCTTCAATGAGCAGTTCTTC. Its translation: CASSQDRGSGPFNEQFF.

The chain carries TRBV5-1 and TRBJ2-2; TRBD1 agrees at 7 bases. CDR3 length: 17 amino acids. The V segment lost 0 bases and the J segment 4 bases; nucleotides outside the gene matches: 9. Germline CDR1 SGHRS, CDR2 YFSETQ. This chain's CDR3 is CASSLGELTGPTGELFF. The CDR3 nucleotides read TGCGCCAGCAGCTTGGGAGAATTGACAGGGCCCACCGGGGAGCTGTTTTTT.

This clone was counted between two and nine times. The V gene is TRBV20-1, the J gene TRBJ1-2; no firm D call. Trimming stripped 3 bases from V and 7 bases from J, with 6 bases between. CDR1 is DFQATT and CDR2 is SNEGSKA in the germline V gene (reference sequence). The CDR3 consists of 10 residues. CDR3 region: CSASIGGYTF. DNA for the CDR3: TGCAGTGCTAGCATTGGTGGCTACACCTTC.

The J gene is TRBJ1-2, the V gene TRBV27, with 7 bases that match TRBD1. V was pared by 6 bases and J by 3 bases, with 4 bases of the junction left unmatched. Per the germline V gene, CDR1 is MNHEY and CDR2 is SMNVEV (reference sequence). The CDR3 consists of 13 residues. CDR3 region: CASRGDRYYGYTF. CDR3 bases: TGTGCCAGCAGGGGGGACAGATACTATGGCTACACCTTC.

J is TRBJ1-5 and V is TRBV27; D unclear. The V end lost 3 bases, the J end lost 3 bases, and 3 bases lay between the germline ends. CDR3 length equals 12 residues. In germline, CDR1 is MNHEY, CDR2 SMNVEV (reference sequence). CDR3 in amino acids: CASSLPNQPQHF. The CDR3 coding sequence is TGTGCCAGCAGTTTGCCCAATCAGCCCCAGCATTTT.